This T cell receptor (beta chain) was obtained from a study of control samples from healthy donors and cancer patients. This CDR3 spans 11 amino acids. Trimming cost V 2 bases and J 6 bases, with 4 bases left between them. The germline V gene encodes CDR1 MDHEN and CDR2 SYDVKM. Produced via immunoSEQ multiplex PCR; TCRdb's table is partial and in-frame only. The table lists some 44,000 clones, about 75% of them singletons. The rearrangement links TRBV28 to TRBJ2-5; D not resolved. Sequenced input: formalin-fixed, paraffin-embedded tissue. The TCR comes from a male donor with melanoma. CDR3 residues: CASSLGQTQYF. The CDR3 nucleotides are TGTGCCAGCAGTTTAGGTCAGACCCAGTACTTC.